This T cell receptor (beta chain) was sequenced for a study of OX40 agonist ivuxolimab in advanced cancers. This clone occurred once. Produced via immunoSEQ multiplex PCR; TCRdb's table is partial and in-frame only. This sample has over 95,000 clones, with roughly four fifths found just once. Germline assignment: CDR1 SGHDT and CDR2 YYEEEE. This CDR3 contains 13 residues. With 1 base removed from V and 4 bases from J, the gap between germline ends came to 8 bases. This sequence joins TRBV5-6 and TRBJ1-2; the D gene is possibly TRBD1 (5 bases). The receptor's source is an adult with an advanced solid tumor such as melanoma, head and neck, liver or kidney cancer. The starting material was CD4+ or CD8+ T cells sorted from blood, obtained in a trial of the OX40 agonist ivuxolimab. The CDR3 loop is CASSLTGLYGYTF. For the CDR3, the DNA is TGTGCCAGCAGCTTGACAGGCCTCTATGGCTACACCTTC.